A single sample is the source of the 27 T cell receptor beta chains below, sequenced in a study of T-cell memory formation after mild COVID-19. A single record per CDR3 protein comes from TCRdb applying MiXCR to the 5' RACE reads. Here the sample spans under 300,000 distinct CDR3 sequences, around 8% being singletons. Sequencing input: PBMCs or a T cell subset sorted from them (not recorded which). The receptors originated from a young man who had mild COVID-19 (a few samples of this study predate the infection). Cell type and time point are not known.

The chain has TRBV5-1 and TRBJ2-5, with 7 bases lining up with TRBD1. Looked up from germline, CDR1 is SGHRS and CDR2 is YFSETQ. The V segment lost 6 bases and the J segment 1 base; nucleotides outside the gene matches: 6. This CDR3 has 14 amino acids. The CDR3 region is CASTDGTAQETQYF. Here the CDR3 DNA reads TGCGCCAGCACCGACGGGACAGCCCAAGAGACCCAGTACTTC.

In its sample, this clonotype was seen a few times. This chain uses TRBV28 with TRBJ1-5, with 7 bases aligning to TRBD1. V lost 7 bases to trimming and J lost 6 bases; unmatched junction nucleotides: 6. The CDR3 has 13 amino acids. Per the germline V gene, CDR1 is MDHEN and CDR2 is SYDVKM. CDR3 sequence: CASNFRGTQPQHF. The CDR3, as DNA: TGTGCCAGCAACTTCAGGGGGACTCAGCCCCAGCATTTT.

This clonotype was counted at least ten times. V gene TRBV3-1 combines with J gene TRBJ2-7, with D uncertain. There are 16 residues in the CDR3. V dropped 1 base and J dropped 0 bases, with 13 bases sitting between them. CDR1 LGHDT and CDR2 YNNKEL come from the germline V gene (reference sequence). CDR3 region: CASSQVAALISYEQYV. DNA for the CDR3: TGTGCCAGCAGCCAAGTTGCTGCCTTGATCTCCTACGAGCAGTACGTC.

In this sample, this clonotype turned up a few times. The chain is built from TRBV25-1 and TRBJ2-2; maybe TRBD1 (5 bases). This CDR3 spans 15 amino acids. Per the germline V gene, CDR1 is MGHDK and CDR2 is SYGVNS. V lost 6 bases, J lost 4 bases, and 15 bases lay in between. As DNA, the CDR3 is TGTGCCAGCAGCAGCATGACAGAATTCACCGGGGAGCTGTTTTTT. Translated: CASSSMTEFTGELFF.

The chain is built from TRBV7-6 and TRBJ2-6; 8 nucleotides agree with TRBD1. CDR1 SGHVS and CDR2 FNYEAQ come from the germline V gene. Trimming removed 5 bases from V and 3 bases from J; junction bases left unmatched: 9. The CDR3 is 17 residues long. The CDR3 sequence is CASSLIGQGDGANVLTF. CDR3 in DNA: TGTGCCAGCAGCCTAATAGGACAGGGAGATGGGGCCAACGTCCTGACTTTC.

This clonotype was detected only a few times. The chain has TRBV12-3 or TRBV12-4 and TRBJ1-6, with D possibly being TRBD1 (6 bases). With 7 bases removed from V and 3 bases from J, the gap between germline ends came to 13 bases. The CDR3 length is 15 residues. Here the CDR3 reads CASTPDRFYNSPLHF. The CDR3 DNA is TGTGCCAGCACTCCCGACAGGTTCTATAATTCACCCCTCCACTTT.

This clonotype was seen only a few times. The chain couples TRBV7-2 to TRBJ1-5, with 7 bases aligning to TRBD1. The trim removed 1 base at V and 6 bases at J, leaving 6 bases unmatched. CDR3 size: 15 residues. CDR1 is SGHTA and CDR2 is FQGNSA in the germline V gene. The CDR3 loop reads CASSLETGRRQPQHF. The DNA of the CDR3 is TGTGCCAGCAGCTTAGAGACAGGGCGTCGTCAGCCCCAGCATTTT.

This clonotype was seen a few times. The chain has TRBV27 and TRBJ1-1; 8 positions agree with TRBD1. Germline loops: CDR1 MNHEY, CDR2 SMNVEV (reference sequence). V lost 5 bases to trimming and J lost 4 bases; unmatched junction nucleotides: 6. This CDR3 has 14 amino acids. The CDR3 DNA reads as TGTGCCAGCAGTCCACAGGGGGAAGGCACTGAAGCTTTCTTT. Residues: CASSPQGEGTEAFF.

This clonotype was detected many times. The J gene is TRBJ1-1, the V gene TRBV7-2; no clear D gene. Germline CDR1 SGHTA, CDR2 FQGNSA. Trimming took off 5 bases at V and 1 base at J, with 11 bases between the two ends. The CDR3 spans 14 residues. The CDR3 DNA sequence: TGTGCCAGCAGCATGGATCCCGGGAACACTGAAGCTTTCTTT. As protein: CASSMDPGNTEAFF.

The chain combines TRBV10-3 with TRBJ2-1; 12 nucleotides align to TRBD2. CDR3 length: 19 residues. CDR1 is ENHRY, CDR2 SYGVKD, per germline. Trimming took 0 bases from V and 7 from J; bases not matched to a gene: 13. CDR3 nucleotides: TGTGCCATCAGTGAGTCGGGTTCGACTAGCGGGGGCCGGATTAATGAGCAGTTCTTC. As protein: CAISESGSTSGGRINEQFF.

This clonotype was counted between two and nine times. This sequence joins TRBV30 and TRBJ2-6, with 8 bases fitting TRBD1. Germline V gene lookup returns CDR1 GTSNPN and CDR2 SVGIG (reference sequence). This CDR3 region has 16 residues. Germline trimming cut 2 bases from V and 2 bases from J; bases unmatched to any gene: 5. The CDR3 loop reads CAWSSQGAPGANVLTF. The CDR3 coding sequence is TGTGCCTGGAGTAGCCAGGGGGCGCCTGGGGCCAACGTCCTGACTTTC.

This clonotype was observed a handful of times. The gene calls are TRBV5-6 and TRBJ2-5; perhaps TRBD2 as D (5 bases). This CDR3 comprises 16 residues. Per the germline V gene, CDR1 is SGHDT and CDR2 is YYEEEE. V lost 2 bases to trimming and J lost 2 bases, with 16 bases between them. The CDR3 reads CASSLRTGSSQETQYF. CDR3 sequence (DNA): TGTGCCAGCAGCTTAAGGACTGGAAGTTCGCAAGAGACCCAGTACTTC. The full variable domain, in which reference TRBV5-6 and TRBJ2-5 provide the parts outside the CDR3, is DAGVTQSPTHLIKTRGQQVTLRCSPKSGHDTVSWYQQALGQGPQFIFQYYEEEERQRGNFPDRFSGHQFPNYSSELNVNALLLGDSALYLCASSLRTGSSQETQYFGPGTRLLVL.

The rearrangement uses TRBV7-9 and TRBJ1-2; D not resolved. V was pared by 5 bases and J by 0 bases, with 10 bases between. The CDR3 runs to 14 residues. Germline assignment: CDR1 SEHNR and CDR2 FQNEAQ (reference sequence). The CDR3 reads CASSNLGPNYGYTF. The CDR3 DNA follows: TGTGCCAGCAGCAACCTCGGACCTAACTATGGCTACACCTTC.

This clonotype appeared many times. The V and J genes are TRBV7-2 and TRBJ1-1; D is uncertain. The germline V and J ends were trimmed by 5 bases and 2 bases, with 9 bases remaining between them. Germline V gene sequence: CDR1 SGHTA, CDR2 FQGNSA. The CDR3 is 13 residues long. The CDR3 region has the DNA TGTGCCAGCAGCCCCGGTGGTAACACTGAAGCTTTCTTT. The encoded protein is CASSPGGNTEAFF.

The chain uses TRBV9 and TRBJ2-7; TRBD1 matches at 7 bases. The CDR3 covers 17 residues. Germline trimming cut 1 base from V and 2 bases from J; bases unmatched to any gene: 12. The V gene's germline CDR1 is SGDLS and CDR2 YYNGEE. The CDR3: CASSVSFGRGGAYEQYF. The CDR3 nucleotides read TGTGCCAGCAGCGTATCATTTGGAAGAGGGGGCGCCTACGAGCAGTACTTC.

This clonotype was observed many times. The chain carries TRBV12-3 or TRBV12-4 and TRBJ2-7; 9 nucleotides line up with TRBD1. V trimming: 3 bases; J trimming: 4 bases; junction bases outside the gene matches: 7. The CDR3 runs 15 residues. CDR3 bases: TGTGCCAGCAGTTTGGAGGGACAGGGAGCATACGAGCAGTACTTC. It is translated as CASSLEGQGAYEQYF.

The V call is TRBV6-6, the J call TRBJ1-3; 8 bases align to TRBD1. The CDR3 spans 14 residues. Germline trimming cut 9 bases from V and 0 bases from J; bases unmatched to any gene: 4. Germline loops: CDR1 MNHNY, CDR2 SVGAGI (reference sequence). CDR3 coding DNA: TGTGCCAGTCAAACAGGGGGCTCTGGAAACACCATATATTTT. Its translation: CASQTGGSGNTIYF.

This clonotype was seen many times. The chain has TRBV5-1 and TRBJ2-2; D not certain. The CDR3 covers 15 residues. CDR1 is SGHRS, CDR2 YFSETQ, per germline. V lost 3 bases to trimming and J lost 2 bases, with 11 bases between them. The CDR3 DNA reads as TGCGCCAGCAGCTCTACGGCCCATAACACCGGGGAGCTGTTTTTT. The encoded protein is CASSSTAHNTGELFF.

This clonotype was observed a handful of times. V is TRBV10-3 and J is TRBJ2-3; D ambiguous. This CDR3 comprises 13 residues. Deletions cut 10 bases from V and 3 bases from J, with 14 bases between. Germline V gene sequence: CDR1 ENHRY, CDR2 SYGVKD. The CDR3 is CATYGEVTDTQYF. The CDR3 region has the DNA TGTGCCACCTACGGAGAAGTGACAGATACGCAGTATTTT.

This clonotype has just a few counts. The gene calls are TRBV27 and TRBJ2-3; TRBD2 matches 10 bases. V lost 6 bases and J lost 6; bases outside the gene matches: 12. This CDR3 is 16 amino acids long. Germline lookup yields CDR1 MNHEY and CDR2 SMNVEV (reference sequence). CDR3 sequence: CASSFTSGVPLDTQYF. The CDR3 nucleotides are TGTGCCAGCAGCTTCACTAGCGGGGTTCCGCTGGATACGCAGTATTTT.

This clonotype has a handful of counts. The chain uses TRBV19 and TRBJ1-2; D remains unclear. Trimming removed 6 bases at V and 4 bases at J, with 6 bases between. Germline CDR1 is LNHDA and CDR2 is SQIVND (reference sequence). The CDR3 has 11 amino acids. The CDR3: CASSGTYGYTF. The CDR3 region has the DNA TGTGCCAGTAGCGGTACCTATGGCTACACCTTC.

This clonotype was counted ten times or more. V usage is TRBV4-3 and J usage is TRBJ2-3, with 11 bases that match TRBD1. Trimming at V came to 1 base and at J to 4 bases, leaving 4 bases not matched to a gene. CDR3 size: 16 residues. Germline V gene sequence: CDR1 LGHNA, CDR2 YSLEER. CDR3 nucleotides: TGCGCCAGCAGCCAAGGAGGGGGACAGGGGGCAGATACGCAGTATTTT. Protein sequence: CASSQGGGQGADTQYF.

About this clonotype itself: It may be a read error: a sequence one base away is much more abundant. This likely comes from a read error, as the CDR3 has no conserved phenylalanine or tryptophan at its end. The genes are TRBV7-2 and TRBJ2-3; D not certain. This CDR3 has 12 amino acids. V gave up 0 bases and J gave up 4 bases, with 2 bases separating them. The germline gives CDR1 SGHTA, CDR2 FQGNSA. DNA for the CDR3: TGTGCCAGCAGCTTAGCGTCAGATACGCAGTATCTT. It specifies CASSLASDTQYL.

This clonotype was detected many times. The chain has TRBV11-1 and TRBJ2-3; D is undetermined. Germline V lookup: CDR1 SGHAT, CDR2 FQDESV (reference sequence). This CDR3 has 12 residues. Trimming stripped 2 bases from V and 3 bases from J, with 3 bases between. CDR3 in amino acids: CASSLRTDTQYF. CDR3 nucleotides: TGTGCCAGCAGCTTAAGAACAGATACGCAGTATTTT. Together with reference TRBV11-1 and TRBJ2-3, the CDR3 gives the full variable domain: EAEVAQSPRYKITEKSQAVAFWCDPISGHATLYWYRQILGQGPELLVQFQDESVVDDSQLPKDRFSAERLKGVDSTLKIQPAELGDSAMYLCASSLRTDTQYFGPGTRLTVL.

This clonotype has just a few counts. The chain employs TRBV25-1 and TRBJ1-2; no definite D call. CDR3 length: 13 amino acids. Trimming shortened V by 8 bases and J by 1 base, and 11 bases separated the two germline ends. The germline V gene encodes CDR1 MGHDK and CDR2 SYGVNS. DNA of the CDR3: TGTGCCAGCCAGACCTTAGATAACTATGGCTACACCTTC. It is translated as CASQTLDNYGYTF.

The chain recombines TRBV20-1 with TRBJ2-7; D might be TRBD1 or TRBD2, each matching 7 bases. This CDR3 contains 14 residues. Germline values: CDR1 DFQATT, CDR2 SNEGSKA (reference sequence). V lost 3 bases to trimming and J lost 3 bases, with 15 bases between them. The CDR3 loop reads CSASPTGRGYEQYF. In DNA form, the CDR3 reads TGCAGTGCTAGCCCGACAGGGAGGGGCTACGAGCAGTACTTC.

This clonotype was counted a few times. The chain uses TRBV20-1 and TRBJ2-2; the D call may be TRBD1 or TRBD2 (5 bases each). Trimming pared 1 base from V and 4 bases from J, leaving 10 bases between. CDR1 and CDR2 (germline): DFQATT, SNEGSKA (reference sequence). This CDR3 comprises 14 residues. The CDR3 DNA sequence: TGCAGTGCTAGAGGGGGGAGAGTCACCGGGGAGCTGTTTTTT. Translation gives CSARGGRVTGELFF.